This T cell receptor beta chain originates from a study of blood T cells in healthy people across ages. Isolation recovered at least 6.5 million PBMCs from every sample. A second PCR, run for about 6 to 11 cycles, used a sample-barcoded 5' primer plus a J-beta primer mix. TCRdb called the 5' RACE reads again in MiXCR, with one record for every CDR3 protein. The repertoire holds 1.5 million to 1.8 million distinct CDR3 sequences, 40% to 45% seen once, with around 4% in the top ten. Study-wide results and caveats: Naive CD4+ cells and diversity were both higher in long-lived donors than in aged donors.

This CDR3 has 15 amino acids. V was clipped by 5 bases and J by 6 bases, with 16 bases between them. The germline CDR1 and CDR2 sequences are SGHTA and FQGTGA. A note on this clonotype: The antigen remains unidentified.

This TCR was recovered from a woman aged 18 to 35 in good health. Sequenced: blood. The V and J genes are TRBV7-3 and TRBJ2-2; D gene unclear. CDR3 coding DNA: TGTGCCAGCAGCCCGTCCAAAGTTTCCCCCGGGGAGCTGTTTTTT. It specifies CASSPSKVSPGELFF.